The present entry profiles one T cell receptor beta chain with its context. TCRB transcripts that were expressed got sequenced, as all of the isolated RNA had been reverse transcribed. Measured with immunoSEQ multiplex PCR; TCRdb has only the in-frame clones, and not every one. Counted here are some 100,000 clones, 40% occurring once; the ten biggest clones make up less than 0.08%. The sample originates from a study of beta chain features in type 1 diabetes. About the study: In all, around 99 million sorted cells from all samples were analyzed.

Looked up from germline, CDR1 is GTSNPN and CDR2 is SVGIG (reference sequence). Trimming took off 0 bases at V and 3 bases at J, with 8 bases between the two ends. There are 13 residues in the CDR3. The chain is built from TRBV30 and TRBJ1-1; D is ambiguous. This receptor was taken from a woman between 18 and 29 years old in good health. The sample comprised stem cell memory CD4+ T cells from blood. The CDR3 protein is CAWSVRVDTEAFF. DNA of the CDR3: TGTGCCTGGAGTGTACGGGTGGACACTGAAGCTTTCTTT.